Below are 2 T cell receptor beta chains sequenced from a single sample in a study of graft-versus-host responses after intestinal transplantation. Their antigens remain unidentified. Method: immunoSEQ multiplex PCR; TCRdb's copy keeps in-frame clones and lacks some. The data contain around 90,000 clones, 92% of them singletons. The sequences come from unstimulated CD8+ T cells sorted from spleen or lymph node cells, collected before transplant. All receptors derive from a human donor who was the organ donor for an intestinal transplant.

V usage is TRBV14 and J usage is TRBJ2-5; D gene unclear. Germline CDR1 and CDR2: SGHDN and FVKESK. Trimming left V 4 bases short and J 13 bases short, with 13 bases between. The CDR3 totals 11 residues. Here the CDR3 reads CASSRDWSLYF. As DNA, the CDR3 is TGTGCCAGCAGCCGAGACTGGAGCTTGTACTTC.

V and J are TRBV30 and TRBJ2-3; D may be TRBD2 (7 bases). CDR3 length: 14 amino acids. The V gene lost 4 bases and the J gene lost 1 base, with 12 bases spanning the gap. Looked up from germline, CDR1 is GTSNPN and CDR2 is SVGIG (reference sequence). The CDR3 loop is CAWTLGGGTDTQYF. CDR3 coding DNA: TGTGCCTGGACACTAGGGGGGGGCACAGATACGCAGTATTTT. The full variable domain, its missing parts supplied by reference TRBV30 and TRBJ2-3, is SQTIHQWPATLVQPVGSPLSLECTVEGTSNPNLYWYRQAAGRGLQLLFYSVGIGQISSEVPQNLSASRPQDRQFILSSKKLLLSDSGFYLCAWTLGGGTDTQYFGPGTRLTVL.